The table lists the clone carrying this TCR beta chain with a count of one. Its antigen is undetermined. The CDR3 runs to 10 residues. CDR1 and CDR2 from the germline V gene are SNHLY and FYNNEI. After removal of 8 bases from V and 14 bases from J, the junction contained 5 bases not matched to a gene. This entry is derived from a study of T cell responses to AZD1222 COVID-19 vaccine. Study observations and caveats: The study found Spike-specific TCR breadth and depth rose after two AZD1222 doses.

The repertoire was sequenced with immunoSEQ multiplex PCR; TCRdb's copy has only in-frame clones and lacks some. The sample yields about 160,000 clones, around 92% seen once. The receptor's source is an adult in good health. This sample comprised peripheral blood, obtained on day 0 of MenACWY control vaccination. V is TRBV2 and J is TRBJ2-3; 9 bases line up with TRBD2. The CDR3 is CASGGRAVYF. The CDR3 DNA reads as TGTGCCAGCGGCGGGAGGGCCGTGTATTTT.